The entry that follows covers one TCR beta chain sequence. Germline and junction disagree at one end, which may indicate a read error. The sample belongs to a study of blood T cell repertoires in COVID-19. Study at large: Collection of acute and convalescent COVID-19 samples took place in the United States, Italy and Spain. Sample material is recorded as cDNA or gDNA derived from T cells, B-cell-depleted T cells, or PBMCs.

In the authors' methods: How many nucleated cells were present was estimated from reference gene primer amplification. Sequenced by immunoSEQ multiplex PCR; TCRdb stores in-frame clones only, minus some. The V and J calls and clone size are taken from that table; D and trimming were inferred from the DNA. The table has 150,000 to 200,000 clones, over 80% seen once. This clonotype was sampled from a middle-aged woman with COVID-19, enrolled during active disease. Input material: peripheral blood.

CDR3 nucleotides: TGCGCCAGCAGTTTGGGACAGGAGAGCAATCAGCCCCAGCATTTT. It yields the protein CASSLGQESNQPQHF. This rearrangement joins TRBV5-1 to TRBJ1-5; 8 positions match TRBD1. CDR3 length equals 15 residues. From germline, CDR1 is SGHRS and CDR2 YFSETQ.